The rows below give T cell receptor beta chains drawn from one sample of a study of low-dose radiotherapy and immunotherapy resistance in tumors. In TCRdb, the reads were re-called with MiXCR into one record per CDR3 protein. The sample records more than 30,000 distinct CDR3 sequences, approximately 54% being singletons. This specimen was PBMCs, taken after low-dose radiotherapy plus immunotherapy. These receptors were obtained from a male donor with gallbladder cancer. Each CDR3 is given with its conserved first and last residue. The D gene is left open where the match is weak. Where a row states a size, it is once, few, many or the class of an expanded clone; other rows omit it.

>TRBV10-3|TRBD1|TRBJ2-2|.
CAADQGQQNTGELFF
TGTGCCGCGGACCAGGGACAGCAGAACACCGGGGAGCTGTTTTTT
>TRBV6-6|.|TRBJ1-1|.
CASSYSYGEGAEAFF
TGTGCCAGCAGTTATTCGTACGGGGAAGGGGCTGAAGCTTTCTTT
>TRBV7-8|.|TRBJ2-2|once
CASSLVGGTAGELFF
TGTGCCAGCAGCTTAGTCGGGGGGACAGCTGGGGAGCTGTTTTTT
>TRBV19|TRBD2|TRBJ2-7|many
CASLAGGTYEQYF
TGTGCCAGTCTAGCGGGAGGTACCTACGAGCAGTACTTC
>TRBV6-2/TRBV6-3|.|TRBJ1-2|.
CASSRNYGYTF
TGTGCCAGCAGTCGGAACTATGGCTACACCTTC
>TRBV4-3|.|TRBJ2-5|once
CASSQPDRNQETQYF
TGCGCCAGCAGCCAACCTGACAGAAACCAAGAGACCCAGTACTTC
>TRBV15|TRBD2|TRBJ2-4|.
CATTLAGVIGWKNIQYF
TGTGCCACCACACTAGCGGGAGTAATAGGTTGGAAAAACATTCAGTACTTC
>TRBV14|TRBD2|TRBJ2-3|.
CASRTSATSTDTQYF
TGTGCCAGCAGAACTAGCGCAACTAGCACAGATACGCAGTATTTT
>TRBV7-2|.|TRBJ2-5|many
CASSQQETQYF
TGTGCCAGCAGCCAGCAAGAGACCCAGTACTTC
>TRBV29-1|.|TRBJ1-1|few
CSVELGLLNTEAFF
TGCAGCGTTGAACTCGGCCTCTTGAACACTGAAGCTTTCTTT
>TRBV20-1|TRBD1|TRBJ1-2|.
CSAKLPQGDYGYTF
TGCAGTGCGAAACTCCCTCAGGGGGACTATGGCTACACCTTC
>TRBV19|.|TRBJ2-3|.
CASYDRISTDTQYF
TGTGCCAGTTATGACAGGATTAGCACAGATACGCAGTATTTT
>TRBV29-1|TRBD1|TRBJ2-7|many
CSVVRGQGEYEQYF
TGCAGCGTCGTAAGGGGACAGGGTGAATACGAGCAGTACTTC
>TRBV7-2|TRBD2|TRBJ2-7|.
CASTGRAGGAYEQYF
TGTGCCAGCACCGGACGGGCGGGAGGAGCCTACGAGCAGTACTTC
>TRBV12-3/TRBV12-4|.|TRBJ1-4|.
CASSPIGQFNEKLFF
TGTGCCAGCAGTCCCATTGGACAGTTTAATGAAAAACTGTTTTTT
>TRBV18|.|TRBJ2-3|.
CASSHGAQGTDTQYF
TGTGCCAGCTCCCACGGGGCGCAGGGCACAGATACGCAGTATTTT
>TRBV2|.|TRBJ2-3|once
CASKGVGDTQYF
TGTGCCAGCAAGGGGGTGGGAGATACGCAGTATTTT
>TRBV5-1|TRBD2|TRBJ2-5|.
CASRDLTSGRAETQYF
TGCGCCAGCAGAGATCTCACTAGCGGGAGGGCGGAGACCCAGTACTTC
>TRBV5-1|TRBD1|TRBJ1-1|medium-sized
CASSLLGTANTEAFF
TGCGCCAGCAGCTTGTTAGGGACAGCGAACACTGAAGCTTTCTTT
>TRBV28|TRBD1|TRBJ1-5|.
CASSTQTGGNQPQHF
TGTGCCAGCAGTACGCAAACAGGGGGCAATCAGCCCCAGCATTTT
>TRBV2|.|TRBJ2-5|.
CASTEWVETQYF
TGTGCCAGCACCGAGTGGGTAGAGACCCAGTACTTC
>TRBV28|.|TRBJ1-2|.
CASAPTQRTRGSIYGYTF
TGTGCCAGCGCACCGACACAGAGAACAAGAGGATCGATCTATGGCTACACCTTC
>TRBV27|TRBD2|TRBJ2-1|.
CASTWGEGHNEQFF
TGTGCCAGCACTTGGGGGGAGGGCCACAATGAGCAGTTCTTC
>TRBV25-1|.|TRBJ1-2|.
CASSEYVGRDYGYTF
TGTGCCAGCAGTGAATACGTGGGCAGGGACTATGGCTACACCTTC
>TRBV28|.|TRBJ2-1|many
CASSLNTPNEQFF
TGTGCCAGCAGTTTAAATACCCCCAATGAGCAGTTCTTC
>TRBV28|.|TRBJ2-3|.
CASSLLDTQYF
TGTGCCAGCAGTTTGCTAGATACGCAGTATTTT
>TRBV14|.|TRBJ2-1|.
CASSQELRGPYNEQFF
TGTGCCAGCAGCCAAGAATTAAGAGGACCCTACAATGAGCAGTTCTTC
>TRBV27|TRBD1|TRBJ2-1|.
CASIGTVNEQFF
TGTGCCAGCATTGGGACAGTCAATGAGCAGTTCTTC
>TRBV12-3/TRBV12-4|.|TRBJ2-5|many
CASSKTRGVQETQYF
TGTGCCAGCAGTAAAACTCGCGGGGTTCAAGAGACCCAGTACTTC
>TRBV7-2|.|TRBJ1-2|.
CASSLAGRDYGYTF
TGTGCCAGCAGCTTAGCGGGGAGGGACTATGGCTACACCTTC
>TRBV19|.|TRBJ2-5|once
CASSMGDLFKETQYF
TGTGCCAGTAGTATGGGGGATCTATTTAAAGAGACCCAGTACTTC
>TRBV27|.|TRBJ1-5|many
CASSSDSVRNQPQHF
TGTGCCAGCAGTTCCGACAGTGTTCGCAATCAGCCCCAGCATTTT
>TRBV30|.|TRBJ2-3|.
CAWSVQGTDTQYF
TGTGCCTGGAGTGTCCAGGGAACAGATACGCAGTATTTT
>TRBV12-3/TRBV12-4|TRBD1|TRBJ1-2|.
CASSGRGLYGYTF
TGTGCCAGCAGTGGTAGGGGGCTTTATGGCTACACCTTC
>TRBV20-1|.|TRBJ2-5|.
CSAQSLAEYQETQYF
TGCAGTGCTCAGTCACTAGCTGAGTACCAAGAGACCCAGTACTTC
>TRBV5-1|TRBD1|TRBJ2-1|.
CASSSGGQGADEQFF
TGCGCCAGCAGCTCGGGGGGACAGGGGGCCGATGAGCAGTTCTTC
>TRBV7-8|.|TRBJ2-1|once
CASSPTGGRSYNEQFF
TGTGCCAGCAGCCCAACTGGCGGGCGCTCCTACAATGAGCAGTTCTTC
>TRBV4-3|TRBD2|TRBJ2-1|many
CASSHGLAGGNEQFF
TGCGCCAGCAGCCACGGACTAGCGGGGGGTAATGAGCAGTTCTTC
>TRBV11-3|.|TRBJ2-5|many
CASSTTGRETQYF
TGTGCCAGCAGCACCACAGGGAGGGAGACCCAGTACTTC
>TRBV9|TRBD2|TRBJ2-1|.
CASSVGFQAGGMYNEQFF
TGTGCCAGCAGCGTAGGGTTTCAAGCGGGAGGGATGTACAATGAGCAGTTCTTC
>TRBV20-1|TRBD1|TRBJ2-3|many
CSATRGGRTDTQYF
TGCAGTGCGACCAGAGGGGGCCGGACAGATACGCAGTATTTT
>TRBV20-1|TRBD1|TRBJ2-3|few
CSAKELTGGFTDTQYF
TGCAGTGCCAAGGAGTTGACAGGGGGGTTCACAGATACGCAGTATTTT
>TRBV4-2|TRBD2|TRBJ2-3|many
CASSQDIGSGHTQYF
TGTGCCAGCAGCCAAGATATCGGTAGCGGGCATACGCAGTATTTT
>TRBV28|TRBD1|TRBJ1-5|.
CASSSEGQGGQPQHF
TGTGCCAGCAGTTCAGAGGGACAGGGTGGTCAGCCCCAGCATTTT
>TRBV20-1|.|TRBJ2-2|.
CSARVDSGVAGELFF
TGCAGTGCTAGAGTGGACAGTGGAGTTGCCGGGGAGCTGTTTTTT
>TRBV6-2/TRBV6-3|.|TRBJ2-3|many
CASNERYGGVVDTQYF
TGTGCCAGCAACGAACGGTACGGGGGAGTTGTGGATACGCAGTATTTT